Presented here are 30 T cell receptor beta chains from one specimen sequenced in a study of blood T cell repertoires in COVID-19. Generated by immunoSEQ multiplex PCR, the TCRdb table keeps only in-frame clones and is missing some. The sample records about 370,000 clones, around 92% being singletons. Sequenced material: PBMCs or T cells enriched from blood (not recorded which). The receptor set was obtained from a woman aged 25 to 39 who had recovered from COVID-19.

The J gene is TRBJ2-5, the V gene TRBV2, with D perhaps TRBD1 (5 bases). Trimming took off 7 bases at V and 4 bases at J, with 16 bases between the two ends. The CDR3 contains 14 residues. The germline gives CDR1 SNHLY, CDR2 FYNNEI. The CDR3 sequence: CASIHRQRRETQYF. The CDR3 region has the DNA TGTGCCAGCATCCACCGACAGAGACGAGAGACCCAGTACTTC.

This sequence joins TRBV6-5 and TRBJ1-3, with D tentatively TRBD1 (5 bases). Trimming took 2 bases from V and 4 from J, leaving 9 bases between them. The CDR3 length is 14 residues. Looked up from germline, CDR1 is MNHEY and CDR2 is SVGAGI. CDR3 amino acids: CASSYVAGGNTIYF. The CDR3 DNA reads TGTGCCAGCAGTTACGTGGCAGGGGGAAACACCATATATTTT.

This clone has a count of ten or more. The chain is built from TRBV5-8 and TRBJ1-6; no clear D gene. Trimming pared 4 bases from V and 0 bases from J, leaving 14 bases between. CDR1 and CDR2 from the germline V gene are SGHTS and YDEGEE. This CDR3 spans 17 amino acids. The CDR3 coding sequence is TGTGCCAGCAGCGTCGACCCGGGAAGCTCCTATAATTCACCCCTCCACTTT. This gives the protein CASSVDPGSSYNSPLHF.

The chain has TRBV5-1 and TRBJ2-3; perhaps TRBD2 as D (6 bases). Trimming took 4 bases from V and 1 from J, leaving 13 bases between them. This CDR3 comprises 15 residues. Germline V gives CDR1 SGHRS, CDR2 YFSETQ. CDR3 sequence (DNA): TGCGCCAGCAGCGGATCAGCGGGCGGCACAGATACGCAGTATTTT. Protein: CASSGSAGGTDTQYF.

V is TRBV7-6 and J is TRBJ1-6; a weak D match, TRBD1 (5 bases). CDR1 is SGHVS, CDR2 FNYEAQ, per germline. The CDR3 is 13 amino acids. V was cut by 5 bases and J by 10 bases, with 12 bases left in between. The CDR3 nucleotides read TGTGCCAGCAGCGGGGGGGAGGGATCACCCCTCCACTTT. Protein product: CASSGGEGSPLHF.

The V and J genes are TRBV7-2 and TRBJ1-1; the D gene is possibly TRBD1 (6 bases). Deletions cut 5 bases from V and 1 base from J, with 11 bases between. Germline assignment: CDR1 SGHTA and CDR2 FQGNSA. This CDR3 region has 14 residues. The CDR3 region is CASSLRTANTEAFF. In DNA, the CDR3 is TGTGCCAGCAGCCTCCGGACAGCGAACACTGAAGCTTTCTTT.

The chain combines TRBV19 with TRBJ1-5, with TRBD1 as a possible D gene (5 bases). V dropped 6 bases and J dropped 0 bases, with 12 bases sitting between them. The CDR3 spans 15 residues. Germline V lookup: CDR1 LNHDA, CDR2 SQIVND (reference sequence). The CDR3 nucleotides read TGTGCCAGTAGATTATGGGGGGATAGCAATCAGCCCCAGCATTTT. It codes for CASRLWGDSNQPQHF. The complete variable domain, with remaining parts taken from reference TRBV19 and TRBJ1-5, reads DGGITQSPKYLFRKEGQNVTLSCEQNLNHDAMYWYRQDPGQGLRLIYYSQIVNDFQKGDIAEGYSVSREKKESFPLTVTSAQKNPTAFYLCASRLWGDSNQPQHFGDGTRLSIL.

The V gene is TRBV6-5, the J gene TRBJ2-3; 9 bases map to TRBD2. The CDR3 has 15 amino acids. CDR1 and CDR2 (germline): MNHEY, SVGAGI. V was pared by 6 bases and J by 0 bases, with 4 bases of the junction left unmatched. CDR3 protein: CASRGLAGSTDTQYF. In DNA, the CDR3 is TGTGCCAGCAGAGGCCTAGCGGGAAGCACAGATACGCAGTATTTT.

The V and J genes are TRBV14 and TRBJ2-3, with 8 bases identical to TRBD2. Per germline, CDR1 SGHDN and CDR2 FVKESK. V lost 4 bases to trimming and J lost 7 bases; unmatched junction nucleotides: 13. The CDR3 is made up of 16 amino acids. Written as DNA, the CDR3 is TGTGCCAGCAGCCTCCAACGCGGCAGCGGGAGAAATACGCAGTATTTT. Amino acids: CASSLQRGSGRNTQYF.

V is TRBV5-1 and J is TRBJ1-3, with 9 bases fitting TRBD1. This CDR3 spans 16 amino acids. V gave up 3 bases and J gave up 2 bases; unmatched junction bases: 6. CDR1 SGHRS and CDR2 YFSETQ come from the germline V gene. As DNA, the CDR3 is TGCGCCAGCAGCTCCACCGGGACAGGGACTGGAAACACCATATATTTT. Amino acid sequence: CASSSTGTGTGNTIYF.

Here the CDR3 reads CASSDFRGAGELFF. In nucleotides, the CDR3 is TGTGCCAGCAGCGATTTCAGGGGGGCCGGGGAGCTGTTTTTT. The rearrangement joins TRBV6-4 to TRBJ2-2; a possible D gene is TRBD1 (7 bases). This CDR3 region has 14 residues. From germline, CDR1 is MRHNA and CDR2 SNTAGT. V lost 6 bases to trimming and J lost 6 bases, with 14 bases between them.

CDR3 amino acids: CASSSRGGQPYEQYF. CDR3 nucleotide sequence: TGTGCCAGTAGTTCGAGGGGGGGCCAACCCTACGAGCAGTACTTC. V is TRBV19 and J is TRBJ2-7; tentatively, D is TRBD2 (7 bases). The CDR3 is 15 residues long. The germline V gene encodes CDR1 LNHDA and CDR2 SQIVND (reference sequence). V gave up 5 bases and J gave up 2 bases, with 16 bases separating them.

The chain has TRBV3-1 (or the pseudogene TRBV3-2) and TRBJ2-3; no definite D call. Looked up from germline, CDR1 is LGHDT and CDR2 is YNNKEL (reference sequence). The CDR3 is 13 amino acids. V was pared by 1 base and J by 6 bases, with 8 bases between. The CDR3 reads CASSQALGDTQYF. CDR3 in DNA: TGTGCCAGCAGCCAAGCGCTTGGCGATACGCAGTATTTT.

The chain carries TRBV6-5 and TRBJ2-1; 11 bases map to TRBD2. V shed 2 bases and J 6 bases; nucleotides not matched to a gene: 6. Germline V lookup: CDR1 MNHEY, CDR2 SVGAGI. The CDR3 spans 16 residues. The CDR3 DNA follows: TGTGCCAGCAGTTACGATCCGACTAGCGGGGCCAATGAGCAGTTCTTC. This encodes CASSYDPTSGANEQFF.

This clone was picked up one time. The rearrangement joins TRBV11-2 to TRBJ2-3; 7 nucleotides line up with TRBD1. CDR3 length equals 14 residues. V lost 5 bases and J lost 6; bases outside the gene matches: 8. Germline V gene lookup returns CDR1 SGHAT and CDR2 FQNNGV. The DNA of the CDR3 is TGTGCCAGCAGCCGAGACAGGGTAGGCGATACGCAGTATTTT. This gives the protein CASSRDRVGDTQYF.

The chain employs TRBV9 and TRBJ1-1; 8 nucleotides align to TRBD1. Per the germline V gene, CDR1 is SGDLS and CDR2 is YYNGEE. The CDR3 runs 14 residues. Trimming took 0 bases from V and 6 from J; bases not matched to a gene: 4. CDR3 DNA: TGTGCCAGCAGCGTAGGGACAGGGTCTGCTGAAGCTTTCTTT. Protein: CASSVGTGSAEAFF.

This chain connects TRBV7-9 to TRBJ2-5, with TRBD2 matching over 8 bases. The germline V gene encodes CDR1 SEHNR and CDR2 FQNEAQ (reference sequence). Losses at the gene ends were 5 bases for V and 1 base for J; bases not matched to a gene: 3. CDR3 length: 14 residues. This CDR3 reads CASSELAAQETQYF. In DNA form, the CDR3 reads TGTGCCAGCAGCGAACTAGCGGCCCAAGAGACCCAGTACTTC.

The chain's CDR3 is CASSVFGHENSPLHF. CDR3 in DNA: TGTGCCAGCAGCGTATTTGGGCACGAGAATTCACCCCTCCACTTT. The V gene is TRBV9, the J gene TRBJ1-6; D call uncertain. The germline gives CDR1 SGDLS, CDR2 YYNGEE. This CDR3 is built from 15 residues. V gave up 1 base and J gave up 7 bases, with 12 bases separating them.

The chain is built from TRBV19 and TRBJ2-1, with 10 bases lining up with TRBD2. V dropped 10 bases and J dropped 7; count of bases not matched to a gene: 13. Germline CDR1 LNHDA, CDR2 SQIVND (reference sequence). The CDR3 length is 15 residues. CDR3 sequence: CATVPSAGGWNEQFF. The CDR3 DNA reads as TGTGCCACAGTACCGTCAGCGGGAGGGTGGAATGAGCAGTTCTTC.

The J gene is TRBJ1-1, the V gene TRBV10-2, with D possibly TRBD1 on 5 matching bases. The CDR3 runs to 14 residues. Germline V lookup: CDR1 WSHSY, CDR2 SAAADI. Trimming removed 7 bases at V and 1 base at J, with 13 bases between. The CDR3 here is CASKKTDSNTEAFF. CDR3 sequence (DNA): TGCGCCAGCAAAAAGACAGACTCGAACACTGAAGCTTTCTTT.

This chain joins TRBV4-1 and TRBJ2-1; the match to TRBD2 covers 9 bases. The CDR3 has 18 residues. V was pared by 4 bases and J by 6 bases, with 16 bases of the junction left unmatched. Per germline, CDR1 MGHRA and CDR2 YSYEKL. CDR3 sequence: CASSRIAGAEGAANEQFF. CDR3 nucleotide sequence: TGCGCCAGCAGCCGTATAGCGGGAGCTGAGGGGGCGGCCAATGAGCAGTTCTTC.

The chain combines TRBV19 with TRBJ1-1; D gene uncertain. The CDR3 runs to 13 residues. CDR1 is LNHDA and CDR2 is SQIVND in the germline V gene (reference sequence). Deletions cut 7 bases from V and 0 bases from J, with 9 bases between. The CDR3 reads CASNAAMNTEAFF. The CDR3 DNA reads TGTGCCAGTAACGCGGCCATGAACACTGAAGCTTTCTTT.

The rearrangement links TRBV14 to TRBJ1-2; D gene unclear. Trimming cost V 4 bases and J 4 bases, with 10 bases left between them. Germline assignment: CDR1 SGHDN and CDR2 FVKESK. This CDR3 is built from 13 residues. CDR3 coding DNA: TGTGCCAGCAGCCCCTGGCAGTCCTATGGCTACACCTTC. This sequence encodes CASSPWQSYGYTF.

The table lists this clone with a few counts. The chain carries TRBV4-1 and TRBJ1-2; TRBD1 might be the D (5 bases). Between the trimmed V and J ends, which lost 3 bases and 8 bases, there was a span of 22 bases. The germline V gene encodes CDR1 MGHRA and CDR2 YSYEKL. The CDR3 is made up of 16 amino acids. CDR3 loop: CASSHSQGGASFGYTF. The DNA for the CDR3 is TGCGCCAGCAGCCATAGCCAAGGAGGGGCGAGCTTCGGCTACACCTTC.

The V and J genes are TRBV7-2 and TRBJ1-3; D unresolved. V lost 1 base, J lost 0 bases, and 10 bases lay in between. Germline assignment: CDR1 SGHTA and CDR2 FQGNSA. The CDR3 length is 16 residues. DNA of the CDR3: TGTGCCAGCAGCTTAGTCGGGGTATCCTCTGGAAACACCATATATTTT. Protein sequence: CASSLVGVSSGNTIYF.

This chain connects TRBV5-1 to TRBJ1-2; 12 nucleotides line up with TRBD1. V dropped 4 bases and J dropped 8; count of bases not matched to a gene: 9. From germline, CDR1 is SGHRS and CDR2 YFSETQ. CDR3 length equals 15 residues. This CDR3 reads CASSPAGQGAEGYTF. CDR3 in DNA: TGCGCCAGCAGCCCTGCGGGACAGGGGGCGGAGGGCTACACCTTC.

The genes are TRBV27 and TRBJ1-4; no definite D call. V was trimmed by 4 bases and J by 7 bases, leaving 10 bases between them. Germline V lookup: CDR1 MNHEY, CDR2 SMNVEV (reference sequence). This CDR3 region has 13 residues. As DNA, the CDR3 is TGTGCCAGCAGTTCAACCCATAGTGAAAAACTGTTTTTT. As protein: CASSSTHSEKLFF. Variable domain in full (rest from reference TRBV27 and TRBJ1-4): EAQVTQNPRYLITVTGKKLTVTCSQNMNHEYMSWYRQDPGLGLRQIYYSMNVEVTDKGDVPEGYKVSRKEKRNFPLILESPSPNQTSLYFCASSSTHSEKLFFGSGTQLSVL.

The rearrangement uses TRBV5-1 and TRBJ2-2; D may be TRBD1 (5 bases). Trimming took off 2 bases at V and 7 bases at J, with 15 bases between the two ends. This CDR3 has 15 amino acids. CDR1 SGHRS and CDR2 YFSETQ come from the germline V gene. The CDR3: CASSFSRAEDGELFF. DNA for the CDR3: TGCGCCAGCAGCTTCAGCAGGGCAGAGGACGGGGAGCTGTTTTTT.

The chain uses TRBV2 and TRBJ1-4; D perhaps matches TRBD1 (5 bases). Per the germline V gene, CDR1 is SNHLY and CDR2 is FYNNEI. The CDR3 has 15 amino acids. With 6 bases removed from V and 0 bases from J, the gap between germline ends came to 11 bases. Here the CDR3 DNA reads TGTGCCAGCAGCAGGGTTCTCGCAACTAATGAAAAACTGTTTTTT. The encoded protein is CASSRVLATNEKLFF.

CDR3: CASSISDRGHGHTDTQYF. CDR3 DNA: TGTGCCAGTAGTATATCGGACAGGGGGCATGGGCATACAGATACGCAGTATTTT. V is TRBV19 and J is TRBJ2-3; 11 nucleotides match TRBD1. The CDR3 contains 18 residues. Germline V gene lookup returns CDR1 LNHDA and CDR2 SQIVND (reference sequence). V lost 2 bases to trimming and J lost 3 bases; unmatched junction nucleotides: 10. The full variable domain, in which reference TRBV19 and TRBJ2-3 provide the parts outside the CDR3, is DGGITQSPKYLFRKEGQNVTLSCEQNLNHDAMYWYRQDPGQGLRLIYYSQIVNDFQKGDIAEGYSVSREKKESFPLTVTSAQKNPTAFYLCASSISDRGHGHTDTQYFGPGTRLTVL.